Listed below are T cell receptor beta chains from one sample, sequenced in a study of cytomegalovirus exposure and HLA in healthy donors. The data were produced by immunoSEQ multiplex PCR, yet TCRdb's version contains in-frame clones alone and is incomplete. The repertoire holds tens of thousands of clones, with 64% as singletons. The specimen sequenced was PBMCs. Receptors originate from a human donor in good health. The CDR3 runs from the conserved cysteine through the conserved F or W. The D gene is left open where the match is weak. Rows give clone size only sometimes, using once, few, many, or a class for an expanded clone.

j_gene | abundance | d_gene | v_gene | CDR3aa | CDR3nt
TRBJ2-5 | . | . | TRBV5-1 | CASSFMGAQETQYF | TGCGCCAGCAGCTTCATGGGGGCACAAGAGACCCAGTACTTC
TRBJ2-2 | . | TRBD1 | TRBV11-3 | CASSFNRGIGELFF | TGTGCCAGCAGCTTCAACAGGGGGATCGGGGAGCTGTTTTTT
TRBJ1-2 | . | TRBD1 | TRBV6-6 | CASSYDPGGNGYTF | TGTGCCAGCAGTTACGACCCAGGGGGAAATGGCTACACCTTC
TRBJ1-5 | . | . | TRBV4-3 | CASSQQWGGRQTQHF | TGCGCCAGCAGCCAACAATGGGGGGGGAGGCAGACCCAGCATTTT
TRBJ1-1 | . | . | TRBV4-1 | CASSQGLVATEAFF | TGCGCCAGCAGCCAAGGTCTAGTTGCCACTGAAGCTTTCTTT
TRBJ1-2 | . | TRBD1 | TRBV29-1 | CSVGDRGGYGYTF | TGCAGCGTTGGGGACAGGGGCGGTTATGGCTACACCTTC
TRBJ1-4 | . | TRBD1 | TRBV10-1 | CASTGQGWANEKLFF | TGCGCCAGCACCGGACAGGGGTGGGCTAATGAAAAACTGTTTTTT
TRBJ2-2 | . | TRBD2 | TRBV5-1 | CASSQTGLGTNTGELFF | TGCGCCAGCAGCCAAACCGGACTAGGGACGAACACCGGGGAGCTGTTTTTT
TRBJ2-7 | . | . | TRBV7-9 | CASSSLNYTSSYEQYF | TGTGCCAGCAGTTCTCTGAACTACACGAGCTCCTACGAGCAGTACTTC
TRBJ1-2 | . | . | TRBV7-3 | CASSPGRDGGSGYTF | TGTGCCAGCAGCCCCGGTCGGGATGGCGGATCTGGCTACACCTTC
TRBJ2-6 | . | . | TRBV4-1 | CASSQVGASGANVLTF | TGCGCCAGCAGCCAAGTGGGCGCATCTGGGGCCAACGTCCTGACTTTC
TRBJ2-3 | few | TRBD1 | TRBV30 | CAWSTQGADTQYF | TGTGCCTGGAGTACACAGGGGGCAGATACGCAGTATTTT
TRBJ1-3 | . | TRBD1 | TRBV27 | CASSRTGNRNTIYF | TGTGCCAGCAGCCGGACAGGGAATAGGAACACCATATATTTT
TRBJ2-7 | . | TRBD2 | TRBV27 | CASSPGLAGYEQYF | TGTGCCAGCAGTCCTGGACTAGCGGGGTACGAGCAGTACTTC
TRBJ1-3 | . | TRBD1 | TRBV7-7 | CASSKRPGQISGNTIYF | TGTGCTAGCAGCAAACGCCCGGGACAGATCTCTGGAAACACCATATATTTT
TRBJ2-5 | . | . | TRBV9 | CASSVAPGETQYF | TGTGCCAGCAGCGTAGCTCCGGGGGAGACCCAGTACTTC
TRBJ2-5 | . | . | TRBV9 | CASTPSAGYQETQYF | TGTGCCAGCACCCCCTCCGCGGGGTACCAAGAGACCCAGTACTTC
TRBJ1-2 | . | TRBD1 | TRBV4-1 | CASSPQNRGLPFDTF | TGCGCCAGCAGCCCACAAAACAGGGGGCTCCCTTTCGACACCTTC
TRBJ2-5 | few | . | TRBV5-6 | CASSLGRGPQETQYF | TGTGCCAGCAGCTTGGGCAGGGGCCCCCAAGAGACCCAGTACTTC
TRBJ1-3 | . | . | TRBV18 | CASSPDRSSGNTIYF | TGTGCCAGCTCACCAGACAGGAGCTCTGGAAACACCATATATTTT
TRBJ1-2 | few | . | TRBV15 | CATSFPHLRNGYTF | TGTGCCACCAGCTTTCCCCATCTCAGGAATGGCTACACCTTC
TRBJ2-4 | few | TRBD1 | TRBV9 | CASSGQGARDIQYF | TGTGCCAGCAGCGGACAGGGGGCGCGTGACATTCAGTACTTC
TRBJ2-5 | once | TRBD2 | TRBV5-1 | CASGTSGGSETQYF | TGCGCCAGCGGGACTAGCGGGGGGTCAGAGACCCAGTACTTC
TRBJ2-3 | . | . | TRBV5-4 | CAIRLGGGGADTQYF | TGTGCCATCCGCCTGGGGGGGGGCGGGGCAGATACGCAGTATTTT
TRBJ2-2 | . | TRBD1 | TRBV28 | CASSRFTGTGFNTGELFF | TGTGCCAGCAGTCGATTTACCGGGACAGGGTTTAACACCGGGGAGCTGTTTTTT
TRBJ2-7 | . | TRBD2 | TRBV5-1 | CASSEGLAGAPTYF | TGCGCCAGCAGCGAGGGACTAGCGGGGGCACCCACCTACTTC
TRBJ2-5 | . | TRBD2 | TRBV6-5 | CASSGGRAGETQYF | TGTGCCAGTTCGGGAGGAAGGGCCGGAGAGACCCAGTACTTC
TRBJ2-5 | . | . | TRBV10-3 | CAISQPTARGFQETQYF | TGTGCCATCAGCCAACCGACGGCGCGGGGCTTCCAAGAGACCCAGTACTTC
TRBJ1-5 | . | TRBD1 | TRBV19 | CASGATGGNQPQHF | TGTGCCAGTGGAGCTACAGGGGGCAATCAGCCCCAGCATTTT
TRBJ2-1 | . | TRBD1 | TRBV7-6 | CASSSGTGWYNEQFF | TGTGCCAGCAGCTCCGGGACAGGGTGGTACAATGAGCAGTTCTTC
TRBJ1-3 | . | . | TRBV5-5 | CASSLEGTGRNTIYF | TGTGCCAGCAGCTTGGAGGGCACAGGTAGAAACACCATATATTTT
TRBJ1-1 | . | . | TRBV4-1 | CASSQGVLTNTEAFF | TGCGCCAGCAGCCAAGGGGTACTGACAAACACTGAGGCTTTCTTT
TRBJ2-1 | . | TRBD2 | TRBV5-1 | CASSLQGLAANEQFF | TGCGCCAGCAGCTTGCAGGGACTAGCGGCCAATGAGCAGTTCTTC
TRBJ2-3 | . | TRBD2 | TRBV4-2 | CASSQAGTSGTDTQYF | TGTGCCAGCAGCCAAGCCGGGACTAGCGGCACAGATACGCAGTATTTT
TRBJ2-2 | few | TRBD2 | TRBV7-2 | CASTLLAGETGELFF | TGTGCCAGCACCCTACTAGCGGGGGAGACCGGGGAGCTGTTTTTT
TRBJ1-1 | . | . | TRBV9 | CASSVSTGTEAFF | TGTGCCAGCAGCGTCAGCACGGGCACTGAAGCTTTCTTT